Each of the 20 T cell receptor beta chains below was sequenced from the same sample in a study of shared clonotypes between healthy human individuals. Sequencing was performed with immunoSEQ multiplex PCR; in TCRdb, only in-frame clones are kept and a portion is missing. This sample yields about 2.4 million clones, of which around 94% are seen a single time; under 0.15% belongs to the top ten. Sequencing was performed on naive CD4+ T cells sorted from blood. Subset specified: CD45RA+ positively selected. The receptors derive from a man younger than 35 in good health.

This chain connects TRBV2 to TRBJ2-6, with D perhaps matching TRBD1 or TRBD2 (5 bases each). The ends were cut back, 6 bases at V and 19 bases at J, with 16 bases in the middle. The CDR3 sequence is 11 residues long. Per the germline V gene, CDR1 is SNHLY and CDR2 is FYNNEI. DNA of the CDR3: TGTGCCAGCAGCGTGGGACCCCCAGGTACTTTC. Encoded protein: CASSVGPPGTF.

The chain recombines TRBV19 with TRBJ1-2; TRBD1 aligns across 8 bases. The CDR3 is 16 residues long. V shed 7 bases and J 3 bases; nucleotides not matched to a gene: 13. Per germline, CDR1 LNHDA and CDR2 SQIVND (reference sequence). The CDR3 sequence: CASMKKAAGGHYGYTF. CDR3 coding DNA: TGTGCCAGTATGAAAAAGGCGGCAGGGGGCCACTATGGCTACACCTTC.

In this sample, this clone turned up once. The chain links TRBV18 to TRBJ2-3; 7 bases match TRBD1. CDR3 length: 15 residues. Germline V CDR1 and CDR2: KGHSH, LQKENI. Trimming cost V 8 bases and J 5 bases; bases outside gene matches: 13. This CDR3 reads CASHGQAVGKDTQYF. The CDR3 nucleotides read TGTGCCAGCCATGGACAGGCAGTGGGGAAAGATACGCAGTATTTT.

The V and J genes are TRBV5-1 and TRBJ2-5, with 8 nucleotides matching TRBD1. Germline CDR1 SGHRS, CDR2 YFSETQ. V trimming: 4 bases; J trimming: 7 bases; junction bases outside the gene matches: 6. CDR3 length: 13 residues. The CDR3 spells CASSQGQEATQYF. The CDR3 DNA reads TGCGCCAGCAGCCAGGGACAGGAAGCGACCCAGTACTTC.

This chain uses TRBV18 with TRBJ2-7, with a weak D call TRBD1 (6 bases). Trimming pared 3 bases from V and 0 bases from J, leaving 12 bases between. This CDR3 spans 15 amino acids. Germline V CDR1 and CDR2: KGHSH, LQKENI. The CDR3 sequence is CASSPFGQSSYEQYF. The CDR3 coding sequence is TGTGCCAGCTCACCCTTTGGACAGAGCTCCTACGAGCAGTACTTC.

A single count supports this clone. This sequence joins TRBV7-8 and TRBJ2-1; D possibly corresponds to TRBD2 (6 bases). The length of the CDR3 is 15 residues. V lost 2 bases and J lost 1, with 9 bases in between. The V gene's germline CDR1 is SGHVS and CDR2 FQNEAQ. CDR3 amino acids: CASSLLRESYNEQFF. The CDR3 DNA reads as TGTGCCAGCAGCTTACTACGGGAGTCCTACAATGAGCAGTTCTTC.

This clone was seen once. V gene TRBV28 combines with J gene TRBJ1-4; D is uncertain. Germline V gene sequence: CDR1 MDHEN, CDR2 SYDVKM. The CDR3 runs to 15 residues. The ends were cut back, 6 bases at V and 4 bases at J, with 15 bases in the middle. CDR3 nucleotide sequence: TGTGCCAGCAGACCGTCGGGGTCGGGTAATGAAAAACTGTTTTTT. It specifies CASRPSGSGNEKLFF.

The chain combines TRBV5-6 with TRBJ1-4, with a tentative D call TRBD1 (6 bases). This CDR3 spans 14 amino acids. V lost 0 bases and J 7 bases, leaving 10 bases between the germline ends. The germline gives CDR1 SGHDT, CDR2 YYEEEE. The CDR3 DNA is TGTGCCAGCAGCTTGGTGGGGGCTGGTGAAAAACTGTTTTTT. Amino acids: CASSLVGAGEKLFF. The variable domain in full, completed from reference TRBV5-6 and TRBJ1-4, reads DAGVTQSPTHLIKTRGQQVTLRCSPKSGHDTVSWYQQALGQGPQFIFQYYEEEERQRGNFPDRFSGHQFPNYSSELNVNALLLGDSALYLCASSLVGAGEKLFFGSGTQLSVL.

V usage is TRBV18 and J usage is TRBJ2-1; TRBD2 aligns across 10 bases. The CDR3 has 17 residues. After removal of 0 bases from V and 5 bases from J, the junction contained 7 bases not matched to a gene. Per the germline V gene, CDR1 is KGHSH and CDR2 is LQKENI. CDR3 region: CASSPPASGSGNNEQFF. The CDR3 DNA follows: TGTGCCAGCTCACCACCGGCTAGCGGGAGTGGGAACAATGAGCAGTTCTTC.

This chain links TRBV6-1 with TRBJ1-5, with D uncertain. CDR1 and CDR2 from the germline V gene are MNHNS and SASEGT. The V and J ends lost 4 bases and 0 bases respectively, with 10 bases between them. The CDR3 sequence is 15 residues long. The CDR3 DNA is TGTGCCAGCAGTGGGACGGGGTATAGCAATCAGCCCCAGCATTTT. Protein product: CASSGTGYSNQPQHF.

The chain carries TRBV4-1 and TRBJ1-2; 8 nucleotides align to TRBD1. Germline values: CDR1 MGHRA, CDR2 YSYEKL. The V gene end was trimmed by 2 bases and the J gene end by 2 bases; junction bases not matched to a gene: 7. This CDR3 is 16 amino acids long. The CDR3 here is CASSQPNRGTNYGYTF. Written as DNA, the CDR3 is TGCGCCAGCAGCCAACCTAACAGGGGGACGAACTATGGCTACACCTTC.

The gene calls are TRBV9 and TRBJ1-6, with a possible D match to TRBD1 (5 bases). Trimming removed 3 bases from V and 3 bases from J, with 19 bases in between. CDR1 SGDLS and CDR2 YYNGEE come from the germline V gene. The CDR3 loop spans 18 amino acids. The CDR3 DNA is TGTGCCAGCAGCGGGGGGGGAACCGCAGGGCTCTATAATTCACCCCTCCACTTT. It is translated as CASSGGGTAGLYNSPLHF.

The V and J genes are TRBV6-6 and TRBJ2-3; D unclear. Germline CDR1 and CDR2: MNHNY and SVGAGI (reference sequence). The CDR3 is 15 amino acids. V was shortened by 0 bases and J by 1 base, with 8 bases between the two germline ends. This CDR3 reads CASSYSKTRTDTQYF. The CDR3, as DNA: TGTGCCAGCAGTTACTCGAAGACTCGCACAGATACGCAGTATTTT.

The CDR3 here is CASSPPGSSNEQFF. CDR3 DNA: TGTGCCAGCTCACCACCAGGGAGCTCCAATGAGCAGTTCTTC. The rearrangement links TRBV18 to TRBJ2-1; D is possibly TRBD2 (5 bases). Deletions cut 0 bases from V and 6 bases from J, with 9 bases between. Germline assignment: CDR1 KGHSH and CDR2 LQKENI. The CDR3 has 14 residues.

The chain carries TRBV14 and TRBJ1-5; D not certain. V was clipped by 3 bases and J by 0 bases, with 12 bases between them. CDR1 and CDR2 from the germline V gene are SGHDN and FVKESK. This CDR3 has 16 residues. The CDR3 nucleotides are TGTGCCAGCAGCCAGGCAATATGGTTTAGCAATCAGCCCCAGCATTTT. Protein product: CASSQAIWFSNQPQHF.

The count of this clone is one. This chain connects TRBV11-2 to TRBJ2-5; TRBD1 matches at 9 bases. The J call may be in error: the DNA end matches TRBJ2-7 better. There are 14 residues in the CDR3. Germline V gene data show CDR1 as SGHAT and CDR2 as FQNNGV. The CDR3: CASSVTGGGYEQYF. CDR3 sequence (DNA): TGTGCCAGCAGCGTGACAGGGGGAGGCTACGAGCAGTACTTC.

This chain joins TRBV6-5 and TRBJ1-1, with a tentative D call TRBD1 (5 bases). Trimming pared 5 bases from V and 1 base from J, leaving 11 bases between. CDR1 and CDR2 (germline): MNHEY, SVGAGI. This CDR3 contains 14 residues. The CDR3 reads CASSRAGQNTEAFF. CDR3 DNA sequence: TGTGCCAGCAGTCGCGCGGGGCAGAACACTGAAGCTTTCTTT.

The chain recombines TRBV2 with TRBJ2-5; TRBD2 matches at 9 bases. The CDR3 runs to 14 residues. Germline V lookup: CDR1 SNHLY, CDR2 FYNNEI. J lost 3 bases, V lost 4 bases, and 3 bases had no gene match. As DNA, the CDR3 is TGTGCCAGCAGTGGGGCTAGCGGGAAAGAGACCCAGTACTTC. This encodes CASSGASGKETQYF.

Of note for this clone: Other DNA sequences in the same sample also yield this CDR3. The chain joins TRBV18 to TRBJ1-5, with 8 bases matching TRBD1. From germline, CDR1 is KGHSH and CDR2 LQKENI. The CDR3 is 14 amino acids. The ends lost 4 bases at V and 2 bases at J; junction bases unmatched: 1. Here the CDR3 DNA reads TGTGCCAGCTCACTGACAGGGGGCAATCAGCCCCAGCATTTT. Protein: CASSLTGGNQPQHF.

The rearrangement uses TRBV14 and TRBJ1-2, with D uncertain. The CDR3 spans 14 residues. V was pared by 0 bases and J by 8 bases, with 13 bases between. The germline CDR1 and CDR2 sequences are SGHDN and FVKESK. CDR3 nucleotides: TGTGCCAGCAGCCAAGATCTGGGAGTGTCGGGCTACACCTTC. Translation gives CASSQDLGVSGYTF.